This TCR beta chain was found in a study of blood T cell repertoires in COVID-19. Study details: Researchers got acute and convalescent COVID-19 samples from the United States, Italy and Spain. The cDNA or gDNA used as material had been derived from T cells, B-cell-depleted T cells, or PBMCs.

Residents of under 25 US areas, aged about 18 to 95 years, made up the participants. Which cohort a participant joined came from the clinical history participants gave. Data came from immunoSEQ multiplex PCR; TCRdb stores just in-frame clones and leaves some out. The sample consists of about 370,000 clones, roughly nine tenths of them appearing once. CDR1 SGHRS and CDR2 YFSETQ come from the germline V gene. This CDR3 has 16 amino acids. The V segment lost 4 bases and the J segment 4 bases; nucleotides outside the gene matches: 11. The V call is TRBV5-1, the J call TRBJ2-3, with TRBD2 matching over 8 bases. Sequencing used PBMCs or T cells enriched from blood (not recorded which). The sequence came from a man aged 18 to 29 who had recovered from COVID-19. The CDR3 DNA is TGCGCCAGCAGCACGTCCGGGGGGGCCTGGTCAGATACGCAGTATTTT. Amino acid sequence: CASSTSGGAWSDTQYF.